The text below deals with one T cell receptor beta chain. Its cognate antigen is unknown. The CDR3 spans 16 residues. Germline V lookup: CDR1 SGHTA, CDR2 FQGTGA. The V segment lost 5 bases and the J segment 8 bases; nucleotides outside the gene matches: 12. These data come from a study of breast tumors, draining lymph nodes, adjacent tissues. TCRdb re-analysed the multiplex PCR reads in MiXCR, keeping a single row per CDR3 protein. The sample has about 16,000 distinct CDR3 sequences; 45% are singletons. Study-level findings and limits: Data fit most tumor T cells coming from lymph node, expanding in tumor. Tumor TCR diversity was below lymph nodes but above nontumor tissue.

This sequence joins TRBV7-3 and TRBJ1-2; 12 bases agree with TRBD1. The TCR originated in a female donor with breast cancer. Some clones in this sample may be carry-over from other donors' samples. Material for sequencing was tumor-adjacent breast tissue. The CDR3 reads CASSMDRLGQGAGYTF. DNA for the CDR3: TGTGCCAGCAGCATGGACAGGCTGGGACAGGGGGCAGGCTACACCTTC.